The sequence of this T cell receptor beta chain was determined in a study of shared clonotypes between healthy human individuals (dated by TCRdb to the early 2020s). Regarding the study in general: The cohort comprised a couple of women and a few men aged 18 to 49 years. Per donor, leukapheresis produced somewhere between about 0.94 and 9 billion PBMCs. The study deeply sequenced blood TCR repertoires of five healthy adults to estimate repertoire size and the extent of clonotype sharing between individuals. Per donor, three plates each were used for CD4 naive and CD4 memory, two for CD8 naive, and one for CD8 memory. Libraries were prepared and TCR repertoires were sequenced by different laboratories using diverse techniques, in order to increase sequencing depth and limit assay-specific biases.

General conclusions and limits of the study: Roughly 5.2% of naive CD4, 3.5% of naive CD8, roughly 2.4% of memory CD4, and about 0.4% of memory CD8 clonotypes were shared across several donors. Sampling was limited to blood, and TCR repertoires in tissue likely differ from TCR repertoires in blood. Pairwise subsampling led to the expectation that sequencing depth would affect the degree of clonotype sharing among donors. Incomplete sequencing was indicated by rarefaction of sorted-subset datasets, despite the large sequencing depth. Larger estimated clonotype richness was generally found for naive subsets than for memory subsets. Compared with non-shared clonotypes, clonotypes shared by all four sorted-subset donors had higher generation probabilities. The small number of donors limited the genetic and exposure-history diversity represented.

For the CD8 naive samples, CD45RO-negative cells were positively selected for CCR7, yielding a CD45RA+CCR7+ population from which TemRA cells were excluded. The donors were healthy, HIV-negative adults who had no recently reported acute infections or vaccinations. Every donor was a Caucasian adult residing in Nashville, Tennessee, USA. After blood collection by leukapheresis, PBMCs were isolated using Ficoll-Histopaque density gradient centrifugation and then cryopreserved in the vapor phase of liquid nitrogen. Analytical flow cytometry was used to check the purity and quantity of each magnetically sorted T cell population. Genomic DNA was isolated from every sorted fraction and measured by UV absorbance on a Nanodrop 2000c. Using the deep immunoSEQ assay, multiplex PCR amplified TCR CDR3 regions from genomic DNA. Genomic DNA extracted from each cell subset was distributed evenly over all wells of several immunoSEQ 96-well plates, and each plate served as one replicate. Each replicate PCR for sorted subsets received roughly 0.2 ug genomic DNA, equal to tens of thousands of T cell genomes. The purified libraries were quantified using a Qubit 3.0 fluorometer, sized with a Bioanalyzer 2100, and then quantified again using the KAPA Library Quantification kit. Every immunoSEQ 96-well plate was sequenced on a dedicated single-read 150-cycle Illumina NextSeq 550 flow cell. Under the source paper's analysis protocol: The immunoSEQ output contained only junctional sequences without quality scores, so filtering could not match that applied to full-length reads. Sequences were annotated with PyIR, a Python wrapper for IgBLAST v1.9, and V/J genes and CDR3 were assigned using IMGT germline references. Reads with weak V/J assignments (E-value above 1e-6), missing CDR3, stop codons, out-of-frame junctions, or ambiguous translated residues were removed. A V3J clonotype was defined by an identical inferred V gene, J gene, and CDR3 amino acid sequence. Percentage overlap between repertoires was computed as shared unique clonotypes divided by the size of the smaller repertoire. Repertoire richness was assessed with RTK rarefaction, the Chao1 estimator, and Recon v2.1 estimates of unobserved clonotypes. Generation probabilities for all TCRbeta clonotypes obtained by the gDNA method from a handful of donors were computed using OLGA. Held by TCRdb, this immuneACCESS table contains in-frame sequences only and omits some clones. Under half of the omission traces to an unresolved V gene where checked; the cause of the rest is unknown. V, J and clone size are those of that table, while D and trimming were read from the DNA. This sample comprises roughly 2,000,000 clones, roughly 94% of them detected only once. The ten largest clones capture 1% to 1.5% of the sample.

In regard to this clone: No cognate antigen has been identified for it. No much larger clonotype is one base removed from it; base qualities were not supplied.

The germline V gene gives CDR1 as SGHVS and CDR2 as FNYEAQ. Between the V and J ends, shortened by 4 bases and 7 bases respectively, the junction contains 11 bases. The CDR3 runs 12 amino acids, cysteine and phenylalanine included. CDR3 DNA is the only sequence kept; it has 36 bases, read in frame from the first base. The sequence was collected from a man younger than 35 in good health. The sequenced material came from naive CD8+ T cells sorted from blood. In light of the paper, this sample's cell subset or site label describes: CD45RA+CCR7+. Recombination linked TRBV7-6 to TRBJ2-7, with a weak D call of TRBD2 (5 bases match). The nucleotides are TGTGCCAGCAGCTCGGACTCCCAGGAGCAGTACTTC. This translates into CASSSDSQEQYF.